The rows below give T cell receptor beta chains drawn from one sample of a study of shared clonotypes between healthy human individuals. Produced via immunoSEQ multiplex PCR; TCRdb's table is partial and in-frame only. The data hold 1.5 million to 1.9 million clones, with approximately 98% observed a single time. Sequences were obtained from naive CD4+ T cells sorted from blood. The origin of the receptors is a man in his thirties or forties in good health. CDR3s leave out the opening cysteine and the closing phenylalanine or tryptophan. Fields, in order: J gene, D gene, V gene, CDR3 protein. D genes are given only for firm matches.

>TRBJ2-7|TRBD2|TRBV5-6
ASSFRLAGNYEQY
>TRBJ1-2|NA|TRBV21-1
ASSKALGGLGYT
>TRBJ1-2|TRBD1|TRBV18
ASSPQGPGQGNYGYT
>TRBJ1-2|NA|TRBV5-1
ASSLVPETDYGYT
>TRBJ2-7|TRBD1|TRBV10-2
ASARQQGATYEQY
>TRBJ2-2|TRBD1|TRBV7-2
ASSTDRGITGELF
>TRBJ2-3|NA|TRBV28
ASSLGDVGGAQY
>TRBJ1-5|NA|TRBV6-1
ASSPFPYDQPQH
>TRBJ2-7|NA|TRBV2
ASGEDRSSYEQY
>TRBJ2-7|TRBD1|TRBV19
ASSERTGVAYEQY
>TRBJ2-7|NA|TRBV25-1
ASRVPGAYEQY
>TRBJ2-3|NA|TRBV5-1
ASSLTGTPYSTDTQY
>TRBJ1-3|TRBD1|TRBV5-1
ASSAIGTATGNTIY
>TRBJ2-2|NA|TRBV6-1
ASSGRGALPGELF
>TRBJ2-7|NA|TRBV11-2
ASSSTGPTYEQY
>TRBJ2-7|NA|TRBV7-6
ASSLGGQERPLN
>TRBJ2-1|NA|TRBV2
ASSERIDEQF
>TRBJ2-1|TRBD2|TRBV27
ASSLSRLAGEPNEQF
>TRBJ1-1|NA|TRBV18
ASSIKSRPEAF
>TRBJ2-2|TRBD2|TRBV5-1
ASKDLAGATGELF
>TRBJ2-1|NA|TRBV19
ASSTSLVVSKFSYNEQF
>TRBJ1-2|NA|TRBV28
ASSQRNYGYT
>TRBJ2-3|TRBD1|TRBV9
ASSESVSSGTGFADTQY
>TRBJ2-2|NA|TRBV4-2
ASSQEGLPGELF
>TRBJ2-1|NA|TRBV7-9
ASSPLGGSSPYNEQF
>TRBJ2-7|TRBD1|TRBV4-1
ASSQDRTGGELWY